One sample yielded the 17 T cell receptor beta chains listed below, sequenced in a study of cytomegalovirus exposure and HLA in healthy donors. Researchers ran the PCR with 60 Vbeta and 13 Jbeta primers. Produced via immunoSEQ multiplex PCR; TCRdb's table is partial and in-frame only. The sample has 100,000 to 150,000 clones, around 80% seen once. Sequencing was performed on PBMCs. All receptors derive from a female donor in good health and CMV-seronegative.

The V call is TRBV6-6, the J call TRBJ1-4; the D is unclear. Germline V lookup: CDR1 MNHNY, CDR2 SVGAGI (reference sequence). Trimming stripped 6 bases from V and 4 bases from J, with 9 bases between. This CDR3 is built from 13 residues. The CDR3 nucleotides are TGTGCCAGCAGCGAAGAGGGTAATGAAAAACTGTTTTTT. It yields the protein CASSEEGNEKLFF.

J is TRBJ2-7 and V is TRBV28; D is ambiguous. The CDR3 extends over 14 amino acids. Looked up from germline, CDR1 is MDHEN and CDR2 is SYDVKM. V lost 4 bases and J lost 4, with 14 bases in between. This chain's CDR3 is CASSYTQTLYEQYF. DNA of the CDR3: TGTGCCAGCAGTTACACCCAGACACTTTACGAGCAGTACTTC.

The V call is TRBV27, the J call TRBJ1-6; D unresolved. The CDR3 covers 13 residues. Looked up from germline, CDR1 is MNHEY and CDR2 is SMNVEV (reference sequence). With 4 bases removed from V and 8 bases from J, the gap between germline ends came to 9 bases. CDR3 coding DNA: TGTGCCAGCAGTTGGGCAGGCTATTCACCCCTCCACTTT. The encoded protein is CASSWAGYSPLHF.

This chain joins TRBV7-6 and TRBJ2-3; maybe TRBD2 (5 bases). The germline V gene has CDR1 SGHVS and CDR2 FNYEAQ. V lost 5 bases to trimming and J lost 0 bases, with 12 bases between them. This CDR3 is 15 amino acids long. CDR3 loop: CASSRSGTSTDTQYF. The CDR3 DNA is TGTGCCAGCAGCCGAAGCGGCACTAGCACAGATACGCAGTATTTT. The full variable domain, with the rest looked up from reference TRBV7-6 and TRBJ2-3, is GAGVSQSPRYKVTKRGQDVALRCDPISGHVSLYWYRQALGQGPEFLTYFNYEAQQDKSGLPNDRFSAERPEGSISTLTIQRTEQRDSAMYRCASSRSGTSTDTQYFGPGTRLTVL.

The V and J genes are TRBV4-2 and TRBJ2-1; TRBD2 agrees at 12 bases. CDR1 is LGHNA, CDR2 YNFKEQ, per germline. The CDR3 is 15 amino acids. The trim removed 4 bases at V and 9 bases at J, leaving 7 bases unmatched. CDR3 sequence (DNA): TGTGCCAGCAGCCCTCGACTAGCGGGAGTCAGTGAGCAGTTCTTC. Protein product: CASSPRLAGVSEQFF.

The chain recombines TRBV6-6 with TRBJ1-2; TRBD1 aligns across 11 bases. The CDR3 sequence is 15 residues long. Germline trimming cut 6 bases from V and 7 bases from J; bases unmatched to any gene: 10. The germline gives CDR1 MNHNY, CDR2 SVGAGI (reference sequence). CDR3 DNA: TGTGCCAGCAGGCCGGACAGGGGGCAGGATCGTGGCTACACCTTC. It is translated as CASRPDRGQDRGYTF.

The V call is TRBV5-1, the J call TRBJ1-3; no firm D call. The CDR3 contains 15 residues. Germline assignment: CDR1 SGHRS and CDR2 YFSETQ. Trimming cost V 0 bases and J 0 bases, with 7 bases left between them. CDR3 in DNA: TGCGCCAGCAGCTTGGAGCCTATCTCTGGAAACACCATATATTTT. Residues: CASSLEPISGNTIYF.

The chain couples TRBV27 to TRBJ1-3, with 8 bases fitting TRBD1. The germline V gene has CDR1 MNHEY and CDR2 SMNVEV (reference sequence). This CDR3 region has 13 residues. The J segment lost 4 bases and the V segment lost 5 bases, leaving 1 base of the junction unmatched. CDR3 DNA sequence: TGTGCCAGCAGTCGACAGGGGGGAAACACCATATATTTT. This codes for CASSRQGGNTIYF.

The sample holds a few counts of this clone. The V gene is TRBV4-2, the J gene TRBJ2-1; 8 bases are a match to TRBD2. Germline assignment: CDR1 LGHNA and CDR2 YNFKEQ. The V and J ends lost 0 bases and 4 bases, in that order; junction bases with no gene match: 5. The CDR3 has 16 amino acids. CDR3: CASSQEPAGAYNEQFF. The CDR3 DNA is TGTGCCAGCAGCCAAGAACCAGCGGGAGCGTACAATGAGCAGTTCTTC.

J is TRBJ2-1 and V is TRBV5-5, with D possibly being TRBD2 (5 bases). This CDR3 has 12 amino acids. The ends were cut back, 0 bases at V and 7 bases at J, with 5 bases in the middle. Per the germline V gene, CDR1 is SGHKS and CDR2 is YYEKEE (reference sequence). The CDR3 region has the DNA TGTGCCAGCAGCTTGGGAGGGAATGAGCAGTTCTTC. It specifies CASSLGGNEQFF.

The J gene is TRBJ1-4, the V gene TRBV6-5; D is undetermined. Germline values: CDR1 MNHEY, CDR2 SVGAGI. Trimming took off 7 bases at V and 5 bases at J, with 17 bases between the two ends. The CDR3 is 15 amino acids. CDR3 sequence (DNA): TGTGCCAGCACCCCACATTCCGTCTTCAATGAAAAACTGTTTTTT. Translating it yields CASTPHSVFNEKLFF.

This clone was detected only a few times. This sequence joins TRBV11-2 and TRBJ2-7; D might be TRBD1 (6 bases). Trimming took off 0 bases at V and 6 bases at J, with 6 bases between the two ends. This CDR3 is built from 12 residues. CDR1 is SGHAT, CDR2 FQNNGV, per germline. CDR3 protein: CASSLDRGEQYF. The CDR3 DNA sequence: TGTGCCAGCAGCTTAGACAGGGGCGAGCAGTACTTC.

The chain has TRBV19 and TRBJ1-5; 10 bases are a match to TRBD1. CDR1 LNHDA and CDR2 SQIVND come from the germline V gene (reference sequence). The length of the CDR3 is 14 residues. V lost 7 bases and J lost 6; bases outside the gene matches: 6. CDR3 amino acids: CASTGGTGAQPQHF. The DNA of the CDR3 is TGTGCCAGTACGGGTGGGACAGGGGCTCAGCCCCAGCATTTT. Supplemented by reference TRBV19 and TRBJ1-5, the full variable domain reads DGGITQSPKYLFRKEGQNVTLSCEQNLNHDAMYWYRQDPGQGLRLIYYSQIVNDFQKGDIAEGYSVSREKKESFPLTVTSAQKNPTAFYLCASTGGTGAQPQHFGDGTRLSIL.

A word on this clone: This CDR3 is also generated by other DNA sequences in the sample. This chain connects TRBV27 to TRBJ2-1, with 11 bases matching TRBD2. This CDR3 has 15 residues. Germline assignment: CDR1 MNHEY and CDR2 SMNVEV (reference sequence). V lost 2 bases and J lost 4; bases outside the gene matches: 1. CDR3 loop: CASSLRLAGYNEQFF. The DNA for the CDR3 is TGTGCCAGCAGTTTAAGACTAGCGGGGTACAATGAGCAGTTCTTC.

This sequence joins TRBV4-3 and TRBJ2-3; 10 nucleotides line up with TRBD2. The J segment lost 5 bases and the V segment lost 0 bases, leaving 8 bases of the junction unmatched. Per germline, CDR1 LGHNA and CDR2 YSLEER. The CDR3 consists of 17 residues. The CDR3 sequence is CASSQDGAGGQGDTQYF. CDR3 bases: TGCGCCAGCAGCCAAGATGGAGCGGGAGGGCAGGGAGATACGCAGTATTTT.

V usage is TRBV30 and J usage is TRBJ2-1; 7 nucleotides align to TRBD1. V shed 3 bases, J shed 3 bases, and the junction held 5 bases outside the gene matches. The CDR3 spans 14 residues. Germline V CDR1 and CDR2: GTSNPN, SVGIG (reference sequence). CDR3 DNA sequence: TGTGCCTGGAGCGACACAGGGGACTACAATGAGCAGTTCTTC. Amino acid sequence: CAWSDTGDYNEQFF.

V is TRBV7-2 and J is TRBJ2-2, with 11 positions matching TRBD2. Per the germline V gene, CDR1 is SGHTA and CDR2 is FQGNSA. CDR3 length: 17 amino acids. V shed 0 bases, J shed 6 bases, and the junction held 6 bases outside the gene matches. The CDR3 DNA follows: TGTGCCAGCAGCTTAGCGATAGCGGGAGGGCCCCCCGGGGAGCTGTTTTTT. This codes for CASSLAIAGGPPGELFF.